Reported below is one T cell receptor beta chain. What it binds is not known. Selected positively for CCR7 and CD45RO-negative, naive CD8 cells excluded terminally differentiated effector memory CD45RA+ cells. The sample originates from a study of shared clonotypes between healthy human individuals. Study-wide findings and caveats: Blood was the only sampled material, and tissue repertoires likely differ. Clonotypes shared by all four donors outscored non-shared clonotypes in generation probability.

The repertoire was sequenced with immunoSEQ multiplex PCR; TCRdb's copy has only in-frame clones and lacks some. Of around 2,100,000 clones listed, just under 95% are singletons. Per the germline V gene, CDR1 is LNHNV and CDR2 is YYDKDF (reference sequence). Losses at the gene ends were 0 bases for V and 4 bases for J; bases not matched to a gene: 3. This CDR3 spans 16 amino acids. The clonotype comes from a young man in good health. V usage is TRBV15 and J usage is TRBJ2-2; 9 bases are shared with TRBD2. Material: naive CD8+ T cells sorted from blood. CDR3 in amino acids: CATSREAAGGTGELFF. The CDR3 DNA reads TGTGCCACCAGCAGAGAGGCAGCGGGAGGCACCGGGGAGCTGTTTTTT.